What follows is one T cell receptor beta chain and its context. Its antigen remains unknown. Data came from immunoSEQ multiplex PCR; TCRdb stores just in-frame clones and leaves some out. The sample records under 2.5 million clones, 85% to 95% being singletons. There were only Caucasian adults among the donors, and all lived in Nashville, Tennessee. The data derive from a study of shared clonotypes between healthy human individuals. Findings of the study overall: Across a handful of donors, naive CD4 shared approximately 4.5%, naive CD8 3.5% to 4%, memory CD4 roughly 2.2%, memory CD8 0.4%.

V was cut by 8 bases and J by 7 bases, with 14 bases left in between. The CDR3 length is 12 residues. CDR1 and CDR2 from the germline V gene are MDHEN and SYDVKM. Sequenced material: naive CD4+ T cells from PBMCs. This sample's subset: CD45RA+ positively selected. The chain carries TRBV28 and TRBJ1-1; weak D call: TRBD1 (6 bases). The receptor comes from a man aged 18 to 29 in good health. Some clones in this sample may be carry-over from other donors' samples. The CDR3 sequence is CASSTGTIEAFF. CDR3 in DNA: TGTGCCAGCTCAACAGGGACTATTGAAGCTTTCTTT.